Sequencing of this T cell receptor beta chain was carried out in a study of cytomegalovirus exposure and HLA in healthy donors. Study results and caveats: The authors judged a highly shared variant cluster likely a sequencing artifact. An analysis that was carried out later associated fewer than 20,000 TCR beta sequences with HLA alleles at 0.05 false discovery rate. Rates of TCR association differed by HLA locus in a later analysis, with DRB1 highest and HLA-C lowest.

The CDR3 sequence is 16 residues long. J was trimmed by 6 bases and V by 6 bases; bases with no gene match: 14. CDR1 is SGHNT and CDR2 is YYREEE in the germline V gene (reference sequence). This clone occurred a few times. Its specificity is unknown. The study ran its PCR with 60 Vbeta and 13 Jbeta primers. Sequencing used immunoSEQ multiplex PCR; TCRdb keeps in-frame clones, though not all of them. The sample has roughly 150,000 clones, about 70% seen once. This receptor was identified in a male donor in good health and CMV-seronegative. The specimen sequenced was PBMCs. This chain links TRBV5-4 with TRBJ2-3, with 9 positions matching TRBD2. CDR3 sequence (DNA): TGTGCCAGCAAGGAGGGGGGAAGAAGCGGGAGGGATACGCAGTATTTT. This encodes CASKEGGRSGRDTQYF.